This T cell receptor (beta chain) was profiled in a study of response to subunit inactivated influenza vaccine (dated by TCRdb to 2016 to 2018). Broadly, across the study: Deep quantitative profiling of the T cell receptor repertoire was used in the study to follow responses to a trivalent subunit inactivated influenza vaccine.

Trimming removed 5 bases from V and 4 bases from J, leaving 18 bases between the germline ends. The CDR3 measures 16 amino acids from cysteine to phenylalanine. The CDR3 DNA has 48 bases and is translated from base 1. Taken from the germline V gene, the CDR1 and CDR2 loops are MNHNS and SASEGT. The library was obtained by RT-PCR. The instrument was an Illumina HiSeq 2500. TCRdb handled the public reads itself, with Q25 trimming in fastp and clone calling in MiXCR, and kept productive beta chains. Merged by CDR3 protein, the rows form single entries marked with the most common genes and DNA. This sample comprises approximately 230,000 distinct CDR3 sequences, 12% of them detected only once. Together, the top ten hold approximately 8.4% of the sample. Results and caveats for the whole study, not just this receptor: According to the authors, only a limited number of new T cells may be recruited by each seasonal influenza vaccination.

As regards this clonotype: Its antigen has not been determined. The input lacks base qualities; no much larger clone sits a single base away.

The V and J segments used are TRBV6-1 and TRBJ2-1; TRBD2 is a weak D gene call, 5 bases matching. The specimen comprised non-naive T cells sorted from PBMCs, sampled 14 to 15 days before vaccination. The meaning of the sample's cell subset or site label: memory T cell fraction. The sequence was collected from a man aged 45 to 65 who received an inactivated influenza vaccine. Donor details come from another sample of the same person, matched by shared clones. Read as DNA, the sequence is TGTGCCAGCAGTCGCACGAGGGATTTGTCGTACAATGAGCAGTTCTTC. Translated, this gives CASSRTRDLSYNEQFF.